Following are 28 T cell receptor beta chains from one sample sequenced in a study of CD8+ T cells in alopecia areata. Extraction and reverse transcription of RNA yielded cDNA as the sequencing template. Libraries were prepared by immunoSEQ multiplex PCR; TCRdb keeps only in-frame clonotypes and omits some of them. The sample records 150,000 to 200,000 clones, roughly 50% being singletons. Sample: CD4+ T cells sorted from blood. These receptors originate from a human donor in good health.

The chain is built from TRBV29-1 and TRBJ2-3; D is undetermined. This CDR3 is built from 11 residues. V was clipped by 4 bases and J by 5 bases, with 7 bases between them. The germline V gene has CDR1 SQVTM and CDR2 ANQGSEA. CDR3 sequence (DNA): TGCAGCGTTGCGGCCAGAGATACGCAGTATTTT. As protein: CSVAARDTQYF.

The chain uses TRBV29-1 and TRBJ2-1, with a possible D match to TRBD1 (6 bases). Germline values: CDR1 SQVTM, CDR2 ANQGSEA. V lost 6 bases and J 10 bases, leaving 13 bases between the germline ends. There are 11 residues in the CDR3. The CDR3 region has the DNA TGCAGCGTGAGGACAGCATTAGAGCAGTTCTTC. This gives the protein CSVRTALEQFF.

The chain uses TRBV5-4 and TRBJ1-2, with 7 bases matching TRBD1. Germline CDR1 reads SGHNT; CDR2 reads YYREEE (reference sequence). The CDR3 extends over 13 amino acids. J gave up 4 bases and V 4 bases, and 4 bases lay outside the gene matches. The CDR3 DNA follows: TGTGCCAGCAGCCGGGACAGCCCCTATGGCTACACCTTC. This codes for CASSRDSPYGYTF.

This clone was picked up one time. The rearrangement links TRBV14 to TRBJ1-2; TRBD1 aligns across 7 bases. The V gene end was trimmed by 4 bases and the J gene end by 4 bases; junction bases not matched to a gene: 3. Germline lookup yields CDR1 SGHDN and CDR2 FVKESK. The CDR3 totals 13 residues. In DNA form, the CDR3 reads TGTGCCAGCAGCCCCGACAGGGCCTATGGCTACACCTTC. Translation: CASSPDRAYGYTF. The full variable domain, completed using reference TRBV14 and TRBJ1-2, is EAGVTQFPSHSVIEKGQTVTLRCDPISGHDNLYWYRRVMGKEIKFLLHFVKESKQDESGMPNNRFLAERTGGTYSTLKVQPAELEDSGVYFCASSPDRAYGYTFGSGTRLTVV.

This clone was seen more than once but under ten times. It is unclear where the CDR3 begins or ends on the DNA, so no DNA is shown, and the CDR3 is as TCRdb lists it. The rearrangement links TRBV28 to TRBJ2-3; TRBD1, the table's D call, was not compared with the DNA. The CDR3 adds up to 15 amino acids, both ends counted. Germline V gives CDR1 MDHEN, CDR2 SYDVKM. The CDR3 reads CASSSSRGYTDTQYF.

This clone has only one observation. V usage is TRBV25-1 and J usage is TRBJ1-2, with 7 bases aligning to TRBD1. The CDR3 runs 14 residues. J lost 3 bases, V lost 6 bases, and 7 bases had no gene match. Looked up from germline, CDR1 is MGHDK and CDR2 is SYGVNS. As DNA, the CDR3 is TGTGCCAGCAGGGCCCCAGGGACAGACTATGGCTACACCTTC. Translated, it gives CASRAPGTDYGYTF.

The chain employs TRBV10-3 and TRBJ2-5, with D possibly being TRBD1 (5 bases). CDR1 and CDR2 from the germline V gene are ENHRY and SYGVKD. There are 15 residues in the CDR3. V lost 2 bases and J 1 base, leaving 11 bases between the germline ends. The chain's CDR3 is CAISENEGVQETQYF. Written as DNA, the CDR3 is TGTGCCATCAGTGAGAATGAAGGGGTCCAAGAGACCCAGTACTTC.

CDR3 DNA: TGTGCCAGCAGTTCCCCAGAGACCCAGTACTTC. Encoded protein: CASSSPETQYF. This chain uses TRBV28 with TRBJ2-5; D unclear. From germline, CDR1 is MDHEN and CDR2 SYDVKM. The CDR3 contains 11 residues. V was clipped by 4 bases and J by 4 bases, with 4 bases between them.

The chain is built from TRBV6-5 and TRBJ1-2; the D gene is possibly TRBD1 (6 bases). The V end lost 2 bases, the J end lost 4 bases, and 8 bases lay between the germline ends. The germline CDR1 and CDR2 sequences are MNHEY and SVGAGI. The CDR3 length is 13 residues. CDR3 residues: CASSYGGLYGYTF. The CDR3 DNA follows: TGTGCCAGCAGTTACGGGGGCCTCTATGGCTACACCTTC.

The chain employs TRBV7-9 and TRBJ1-2, with D unresolved. The CDR3 has 11 residues. V lost 5 bases and J 5 bases, leaving 6 bases between the germline ends. Germline lookup yields CDR1 SEHNR and CDR2 FQNEAQ (reference sequence). The CDR3 region has the DNA TGTGCCAGCAGCGTTGGGTATGGCTACACCTTC. The encoded protein is CASSVGYGYTF.

The chain uses TRBV27 and TRBJ1-2; D gene ambiguous. The CDR3 spans 13 residues. V was shortened by 8 bases and J by 8 bases, with 18 bases between the two germline ends. Germline CDR1 is MNHEY and CDR2 is SMNVEV (reference sequence). The CDR3 loop is CASRRTPVEGYTF. The CDR3 nucleotides are TGTGCCAGCCGTCGAACCCCCGTGGAGGGCTACACCTTC.

The chain links TRBV29-1 to TRBJ2-1; maybe TRBD1 (6 bases). The CDR3 has 12 residues. The germline CDR1 and CDR2 sequences are SQVTM and ANQGSEA. The CDR3 sequence: CGAWTVHNEQFF. CDR3 DNA: TGCGGAGCTTGGACAGTACACAATGAGCAGTTCTTC.

This clone was detected a few times. The V and J genes are TRBV29-1 and TRBJ2-1; 10 nucleotides align to TRBD2. Trimming removed 4 bases from V and 6 bases from J; junction bases left unmatched: 3. This CDR3 region has 13 residues. The germline CDR1 and CDR2 sequences are SQVTM and ANQGSEA. CDR3 in amino acids: CSVGTSGSNEQFF. The CDR3 DNA is TGCAGCGTTGGGACTAGCGGAAGCAATGAGCAGTTCTTC.

The chain joins TRBV6-5 to TRBJ2-1; 13 positions match TRBD2. Germline assignment: CDR1 MNHEY and CDR2 SVGAGI. V was pared by 4 bases and J by 5 bases, with 2 bases of the junction left unmatched. The CDR3 contains 15 residues. CDR3 loop: CASSSGLAGHNEQFF. The CDR3 DNA is TGTGCCAGCAGTTCGGGACTAGCGGGACACAATGAGCAGTTCTTC.

In this sample, this clone turned up a few times. The chain couples TRBV7-9 to TRBJ1-4, with D tentatively TRBD1 (5 bases). V lost 5 bases and J 5 bases, leaving 21 bases between the germline ends. Germline CDR1 is SEHNR and CDR2 is FQNEAQ (reference sequence). The CDR3 runs to 17 residues. The CDR3, as DNA: TGTGCCAGCAGCCCCCCCGCCTGGGGCAGGCTGAATGAAAAACTGTTTTTT. As protein: CASSPPAWGRLNEKLFF.

The chain joins TRBV19 to TRBJ1-4, with TRBD1 identical over 10 bases. The germline V gene has CDR1 LNHDA and CDR2 SQIVND (reference sequence). The CDR3 covers 14 residues. After removal of 8 bases from V and 14 bases from J, the junction contained 14 bases not matched to a gene. This CDR3 reads CASGPWTGGVELFF. Here the CDR3 DNA reads TGTGCCAGTGGCCCTTGGACAGGGGGAGTTGAGCTGTTTTTT.

This clone was counted a few times. This chain links TRBV28 with TRBJ2-5; maybe TRBD2 (5 bases). V was pared by 5 bases and J by 9 bases, with 10 bases between. Germline V CDR1 and CDR2: MDHEN, SYDVKM. CDR3 length: 11 amino acids. The CDR3 protein is CASSHPGAQYF. The CDR3 bases are TGTGCCAGCAGTCACCCCGGGGCCCAGTACTTC.

This sequence joins TRBV28 and TRBJ2-5; D perhaps matches TRBD2 (5 bases). V was trimmed by 8 bases and J by 4 bases, leaving 14 bases between them. This CDR3 has 13 amino acids. Germline V gene lookup returns CDR1 MDHEN and CDR2 SYDVKM. The CDR3, as DNA: TGTGCCAGCGGTTCCGCGGGCCGAGAGACCCAGTACTTC. This sequence encodes CASGSAGRETQYF.

There are a few counts of this clone. V is TRBV2 and J is TRBJ1-5, with a tentative D call TRBD1 (5 bases). V gave up 7 bases and J gave up 0 bases, with 16 bases separating them. Germline V gene lookup returns CDR1 SNHLY and CDR2 FYNNEI. This CDR3 has 16 amino acids. As DNA, the CDR3 is TGTGCCAGCACCCGGGGGACGGTGTATAGCAATCAGCCCCAGCATTTT. Translating gives CASTRGTVYSNQPQHF.

This sequence joins TRBV6-6 and TRBJ1-1; D is perhaps TRBD1 (5 bases). Between the trimmed V and J ends, which lost 2 bases and 6 bases, there was a span of 10 bases. CDR1 and CDR2 (germline): MNHNY, SVGAGI (reference sequence). CDR3 length: 13 residues. The CDR3 spells CASSYPGGAEAFF. The CDR3 DNA sequence: TGTGCCAGCAGTTACCCGGGAGGGGCTGAAGCTTTCTTT.

The V and J genes are TRBV27 and TRBJ1-5; no definite D call. Trimming shortened V by 7 bases and J by 3 bases, and 10 bases separated the two germline ends. This CDR3 has 13 amino acids. Germline CDR1 is MNHEY and CDR2 is SMNVEV (reference sequence). CDR3 sequence (DNA): TGTGCCAGCACCCCCGGGAACAATCAGCCCCAGCATTTT. Translating it yields CASTPGNNQPQHF.

This clone has just a few counts. The chain carries TRBV2 and TRBJ2-7; TRBD1 matches at 9 bases. The CDR3 covers 13 residues. CDR1 is SNHLY and CDR2 is FYNNEI in the germline V gene. V was pared by 6 bases and J by 2 bases, with 2 bases of the junction left unmatched. The DNA of the CDR3 is TGTGCCAGCAGGGGACAGGGCACCTACGAGCAGTACTTC. As protein: CASRGQGTYEQYF.

The chain employs TRBV5-1 and TRBJ2-5, with no clear D. V was trimmed by 1 base and J by 5 bases, leaving 9 bases between them. Germline CDR1 reads SGHRS; CDR2 reads YFSETQ. The CDR3 covers 13 residues. The CDR3 DNA is TGCGCCAGCAGCTTGTTCCCTCGCGAGACCCAGTACTTC. Translation: CASSLFPRETQYF. Combining the CDR3 with reference TRBV5-1 and TRBJ2-5 gives the whole variable domain KAGVTQTPRYLIKTRGQQVTLSCSPISGHRSVSWYQQTPGQGLQFLFEYFSETQRNKGNFPGRFSGRQFSNSRSEMNVSTLELGDSALYLCASSLFPRETQYFGPGTRLLVL.

This clone was seen a single time. J is TRBJ2-3 and V is TRBV7-9, with D unresolved. Trimming removed 5 bases at V and 7 bases at J, with 7 bases between. The CDR3 is 11 amino acids. Germline CDR1 reads SEHNR; CDR2 reads FQNEAQ (reference sequence). The chain's CDR3 is CASSDSYTQYF. The CDR3 region has the DNA TGTGCCAGCAGCGATAGCTATACGCAGTATTTT. The full variable domain, its missing parts supplied by reference TRBV7-9 and TRBJ2-3, is DTGVSQNPRHKITKRGQNVTFRCDPISEHNRLYWYRQTLGQGPEFLTYFQNEAQLEKSRLLSDRFSAERPKGSFSTLEIQRTEQGDSAMYLCASSDSYTQYFGPGTRLTVL.

V usage is TRBV11-1 and J usage is TRBJ1-1; D uncertain. CDR1 is SGHAT, CDR2 FQDESV, per germline (reference sequence). The CDR3 is 16 amino acids. V dropped 5 bases and J dropped 0 bases, with 16 bases sitting between them. The CDR3 region has the DNA TGTGCCAGCAGCCAACAACCGACAAATATGAACACTGAAGCTTTCTTT. As protein: CASSQQPTNMNTEAFF. The full variable domain, with the rest looked up from reference TRBV11-1 and TRBJ1-1, is EAEVAQSPRYKITEKSQAVAFWCDPISGHATLYWYRQILGQGPELLVQFQDESVVDDSQLPKDRFSAERLKGVDSTLKIQPAELGDSAMYLCASSQQPTNMNTEAFFGQGTRLTVV.

V usage is TRBV29-1 and J usage is TRBJ2-2; D is unclear. V was clipped by 4 bases and J by 7 bases, with 13 bases between them. The CDR3 has 13 amino acids. Looked up from germline, CDR1 is SQVTM and CDR2 is ANQGSEA. This CDR3 is CSVGITWDGELFF. CDR3 nucleotides: TGCAGCGTTGGGATTACTTGGGACGGGGAGCTGTTTTTT.

This clone was seen only a few times. This chain joins TRBV5-1 and TRBJ1-1; 7 positions match TRBD1. CDR3 size: 14 residues. Trimming took 4 bases from V and 4 from J; bases not matched to a gene: 7. The germline gives CDR1 SGHRS, CDR2 YFSETQ. The CDR3 bases are TGCGCCAGCAGCCATGGGACAGACACCACTGAAGCTTTCTTT. This sequence encodes CASSHGTDTTEAFF.

This clone was observed a handful of times. V usage is TRBV30 and J usage is TRBJ2-3, with D possibly matching TRBD2 (7 bases). V lost 4 bases to trimming and J lost 5 bases, with 16 bases between them. CDR1 is GTSNPN, CDR2 SVGIG, per germline (reference sequence). The CDR3 loop spans 14 amino acids. CDR3 coding DNA: TGTGCCTGGAAGTATGGAGGGGGGGGAGATACGCAGTATTTT. Amino acid sequence: CAWKYGGGGDTQYF.